This TCR beta chain was recorded in a study of cytomegalovirus exposure and HLA in healthy donors (TCRdb year 2017). As for the study more broadly: An earlier analysis of approximately 640 of the donors reported about 290 Gb of sequence data and around 110 million unique TCR beta sequences from about 180 million T cells. In a later analysis, previously published TCR beta repertoires from several hundred donors were re-analyzed and high-resolution HLA genotyping was added so that TCR occurrence patterns could be studied. Typing coverage varied by locus: roughly 629-640 donors for A, B, C, DRB1 and DQB1; around 560 for DQA1; approximately 570 for DPA1; fewer than 480 for DPB1. Four to six DR-DQ haplotypes were handled as single units for association and clustering, since linkage in the cohort was strong. The genetic ancestry cluster associated with self-reported Caucasian donors included about four fifths of the 398 genotyped donors. A later genetic analysis took genome-wide SNP genotypes for 398 of the 666 donors and used that subset as a discovery cohort. Rather than drawing on any new phenotypic data, the later analysis identified candidate immune exposures from TCR beta sequences and the way those sequences occurred across donors. To predict cytomegalovirus infection status, the study brought together high-throughput TCR immunosequencing, statistical association of individual TCRs with disease status, and machine learning. Donor age, sex, ethnicity and CMV serostatus were compiled together with the repertoire data. Across 300 to 400 genotyped donors of the cohort, an average of approximately 200,000 unique TCR beta nucleotide sequences per donor were sequenced, and roughly 20% of those sequences were non-productive. The study aimed to test whether signatures of past pathogen exposure could be identified by cataloging public T cell receptors. Using immunosequencing, the study profiled T cell repertoires from 666 subjects and related those repertoires to cytomegalovirus serostatus. An early release that covered fewer than 800 HLA-typed donors contained 250 to 350 gigabases of sequencing data and tens of millions of unique TCR sequences. HLA typing covered class I and class II loci at four-digit resolution. To decide whether each TCR beta V gene segment behaved as functional or pseudogenic, an earlier analysis of some 600 of the donors relied on high-throughput TCR beta sequencing. Every discovery cohort repertoire had been produced on one sequencing platform. A separate validation cohort of roughly 110 different subjects was used in addition to the approximately 640-subject first cohort.

Overall study results and their limits: The 87-base-pair reads could not distinguish some IMGT-functional V segments, including TRBV6-2 and TRBV6-3, so those segments were excluded. An earlier analysis of some 590 of the donors showed that most TCR beta V segments appeared in productive rearrangements either about 87% or about 30% of the time, which broadly matched IMGT annotations. Cytomegalovirus status was reported to be diagnosed by the classifier with high specificity and sensitivity in both the original and validation cohorts. A further reported finding was that TCR beta sequences accurately predicted the HLA-A and HLA-B alleles for most subjects in the first cohort. Because HLA typing was missing for some donors at each locus, association tests included only the typed subset. CMV serostatus was the only immune exposure information available for the cohort. The authors suggested that the approach could potentially be extended to other disease states and immunological phenotypes. Strong co-occurrence of HLA alleles, especially DR and DQ, made assigning TCR associations to individual alleles difficult. A later genetic analysis reported fewer N-insertions in productive TCRs among donors in an Asian-associated ancestry cluster than the roughly 700-donor mean. The study gave a list of more than 150 TCR beta chains associated with cytomegalovirus. Specific HLA alleles were associated with roughly 16,000 TCR beta sequences at a false discovery rate of 0.05 in a later analysis. A group of highly shared sequence variants was considered likely to be a technical artifact of the sequencing pipeline. Three of the identified cytomegalovirus-associated TCR beta chains were confirmed in vitro to be specific for cytomegalovirus antigens. An association between a missense DCLRE1C variant and V-gene and J-gene trimming of TCR beta chains was found in a later genetic analysis and replicated in an independent cohort. This cohort had only TCR beta chains sequenced, and the lack of alpha or paired-chain data limited which features could be detected. Presence/absence analyses assumed roughly uniform sequencing depth across donors, an assumption that may not hold. According to a later analysis, TCR association rates differed among HLA loci, with DRB1 alleles showing the most associated TCRs and HLA-C alleles showing the fewest. Across donors, most TCR sequences were observed very rarely, whereas some public TCRs were present in many individuals. The earlier analysis of some 560 of the donors excluded approximately 15 rarely observed V segments, including chromosome 9 orphons, because counts were too low. Correlated functional status among segregating V segments might reflect linkage disequilibrium, but an unknown experimental factor could not be ruled out. In a later analysis, HLA-associated TCR beta chains were found to be more clonally expanded and to have lower generation probabilities than equally common non-associated chains. Most CMV-associated TCR beta chains appeared to be HLA-restricted in a later analysis, and the HLA associations seemed to be driven largely by CMV exposure. According to a later analysis, parvovirus B19, influenza, CMV and Epstein-Barr virus appeared linked to several top co-occurrence clusters.

The protocol used for the library was the immunoSEQ multiplex PCR assay. For the multiplex PCR, a mixture combining 60 forward primers for TCR Vbeta segments and 13 reverse primers for TCR Jbeta segments was used. Amplification of the CDR3 region of rearranged TCR beta genes was performed with a multiplex PCR assay on genomic DNA. The amplified TCR beta libraries were sequenced on the Illumina HiSeq System as 87-base-pair reads. The published analysis was carried out like this. A later analysis counted about 80 million unique TCR beta chains across the 670 or so repertoires, and some 11 million of these chains were shared by at least two donors. Raw reads were error-corrected and collapsed into unique sequences by a nearest-neighbor algorithm in which closely related sequences were merged to remove PCR and sequencing errors. V, D and J gene segments were assigned by aligning CDR3 sequences to IMGT reference sequences. For a sequence to be retained, at least a six-nucleotide match to both a V gene segment and a J gene segment was required. A rearrangement was called productive if the CDR3 had no stop codons and remained in frame with V and J, and every other rearrangement was called non-productive. Following IMGT convention, CDR3 was defined as the stretch from the second conserved V-encoded cysteine up to the conserved J-encoded phenylalanine. Sequences without an unambiguous match to a single V gene segment were excluded from the earlier analysis of several hundred of the donors. In an earlier analysis of approximately 610 of the donors, V segments were called functional above 56.7% productive rearrangements and were called segregating when the between-donor standard deviation exceeded 5%. To diagnose cytomegalovirus status from the catalog of TCR beta chain sequences, a statistical classification framework was built. A later analysis assigned V and J genes by comparing TCR nucleotide sequences with IMGT/GENE-DB human TR gene sequences. The TCRdist pipeline was used in a later analysis to assign CDR3 sequences and most-parsimonious VDJ recombination scenarios. In a later analysis, each TCR beta chain was defined by its CDR3 amino acid sequence together with its V-gene family, and reads without a unique V-gene family were excluded. To address suspected cross-contamination and a sequencing artifact, a later analysis removed 592 highly shared, low-generation-probability nucleotide sequences. In a later analysis, a clonal expansion index for each public chain was calculated from normalized within-repertoire ranks of inferred template counts. Generation probabilities in a later analysis came from a VDJ recombination model fitted to out-of-frame rearrangements, and those results were checked against IGoR. In a later analysis, hypergeometric tests were used to score TCR-TCR, TCR-HLA and TCR-CMV co-occurrence, with a repertoire-size bias correction applied to TCR pairs. To estimate false discovery rates, a later analysis permuted the HLA or CMV assignments 20 times. In a later analysis, co-occurring TCRs were grouped using DBSCAN, and TCRdist sequence similarity was added for clustering within HLA-allele-positive subsets. For co-occurrence clustering, repertoires with fewer than 30,000 or more than 120,000 public chains were excluded, along with 4 to 6 repertoires with anomalous nucleotide sharing. What TCRdb holds here is the immuneACCESS table cut down to in-frame rearrangements. Part of the clones is not present; checked against another copy, under half of the missing clones reflect an unresolved V gene, and the others are unexplained. V and J calls and clone size are as listed in that table; D and trimming were resolved from the DNA. The sample table records 150,000 to 200,000 clones; 68% of these occur just once. The top ten hold over 1.2% of the sample.

In total, more than 500 healthy bone marrow donors made up the cohort. At the time of sampling, all cohort members were nominally healthy, though unrecorded immune exposures were likely present. The donor tested CMV seronegative, placing the donor among the 352 seronegative members of the cohort. Every donor gave a peripheral blood sample, and the peripheral blood mononuclear cells from that sample were used for TCR beta sequencing. The Qiagen DNeasy Blood Extraction Kit was used to extract genomic DNA from the blood cell samples. This clone was seen just once. What antigen it recognizes has not been identified. Base quality data are lacking; no much larger clone is found one base away. From V the trimming removes 4 bases and from J it removes 4 bases, while the gene matches leave 9 bases of the junction unaccounted for. According to the germline V gene, CDR1 reads MDHEN and CDR2 reads SYDVKM. CDR3 length: 16 amino acids, cysteine to phenylalanine. Only the CDR3 DNA stays, 48 bases, in frame from base 1.

The sequence was collected from a man aged 50 to 60 in good health and CMV-seronegative. The receptor chain draws on TRBV28 and TRBJ2-5, and 10 junction bases match TRBD2. Sequenced: PBMCs. The nucleotide sequence is TGTGCCAGCAGTTCCTCGGCTAGCGGGGGAAGAGAGACCCAGTACTTC. Protein translation: CASSSSASGGRETQYF.